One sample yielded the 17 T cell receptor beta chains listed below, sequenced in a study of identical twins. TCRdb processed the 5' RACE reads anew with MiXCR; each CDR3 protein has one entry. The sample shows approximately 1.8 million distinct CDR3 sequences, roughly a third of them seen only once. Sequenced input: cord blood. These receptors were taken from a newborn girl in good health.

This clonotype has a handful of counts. The CDR3 here is CASSRITGTGYGYTF. CDR3 nucleotide sequence: TGTGCCAGCAGTCGTATTACAGGGACGGGCTATGGCTACACCTTC. The J gene is TRBJ1-2, the V gene TRBV3-1; maybe TRBD1 (6 bases). Germline CDR1 and CDR2: LGHDT and YNNKEL (reference sequence). V gave up 6 bases and J gave up 4 bases, with 18 bases separating them. The CDR3 covers 15 residues.

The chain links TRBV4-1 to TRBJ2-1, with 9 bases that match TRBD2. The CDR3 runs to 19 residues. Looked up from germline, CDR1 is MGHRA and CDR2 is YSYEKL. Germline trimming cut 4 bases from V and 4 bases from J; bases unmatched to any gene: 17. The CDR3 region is CASSPPFRIWAGGYNEQFF. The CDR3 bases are TGCGCCAGCAGCCCCCCATTCAGGATTTGGGCGGGGGGGTACAATGAGCAGTTCTTC.

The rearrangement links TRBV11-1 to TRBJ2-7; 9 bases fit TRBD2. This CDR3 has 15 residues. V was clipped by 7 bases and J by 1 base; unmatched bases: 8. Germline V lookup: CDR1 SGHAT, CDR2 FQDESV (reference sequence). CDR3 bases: TGTGCCAGCAACTTCAAGCGGGGGGTTTCCTACGAGCAGTACTTC. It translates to CASNFKRGVSYEQYF.

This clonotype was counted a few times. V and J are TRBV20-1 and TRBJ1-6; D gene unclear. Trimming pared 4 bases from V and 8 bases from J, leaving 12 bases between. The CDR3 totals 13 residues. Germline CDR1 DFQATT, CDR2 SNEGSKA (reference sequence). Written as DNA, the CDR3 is TGCAGTGCTAAGAGGGTAAATGATTCACCCCTCCACTTT. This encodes CSAKRVNDSPLHF.

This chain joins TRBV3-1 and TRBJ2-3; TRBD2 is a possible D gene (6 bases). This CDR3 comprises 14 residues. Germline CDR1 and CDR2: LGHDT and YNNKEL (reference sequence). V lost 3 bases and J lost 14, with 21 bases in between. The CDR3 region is CASSQRLGGGEWYF. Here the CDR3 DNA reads TGTGCCAGCAGCCAGAGACTAGGTGGCGGAGAGTGGTATTTT.

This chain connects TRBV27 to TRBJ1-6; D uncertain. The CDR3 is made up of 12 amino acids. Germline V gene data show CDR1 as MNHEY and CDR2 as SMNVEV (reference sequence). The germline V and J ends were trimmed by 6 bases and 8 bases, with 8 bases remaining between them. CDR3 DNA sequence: TGTGCCAGCAGACCTGCTTATTCACCCCTCCACTTT. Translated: CASRPAYSPLHF.

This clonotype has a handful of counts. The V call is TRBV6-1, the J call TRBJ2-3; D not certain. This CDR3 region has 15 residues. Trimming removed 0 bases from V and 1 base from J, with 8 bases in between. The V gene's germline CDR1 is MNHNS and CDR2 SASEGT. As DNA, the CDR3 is TGTGCCAGCAGTGAAGCAGGGTTCCGCACAGATACGCAGTATTTT. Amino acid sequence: CASSEAGFRTDTQYF.

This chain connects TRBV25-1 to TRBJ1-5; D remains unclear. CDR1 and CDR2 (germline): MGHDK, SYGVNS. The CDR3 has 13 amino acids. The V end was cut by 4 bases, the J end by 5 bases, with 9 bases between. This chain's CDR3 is CASSALNHQPQHF. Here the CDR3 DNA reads TGTGCCAGCAGTGCCTTGAATCATCAGCCCCAGCATTTT.

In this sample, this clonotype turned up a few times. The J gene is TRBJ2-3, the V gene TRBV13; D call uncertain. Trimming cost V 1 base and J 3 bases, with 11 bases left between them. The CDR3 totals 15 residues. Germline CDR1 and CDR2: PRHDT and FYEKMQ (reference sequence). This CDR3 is CASSLVESGTDTQYF. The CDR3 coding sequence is TGTGCCAGCAGCTTAGTAGAGTCTGGGACAGATACGCAGTATTTT.

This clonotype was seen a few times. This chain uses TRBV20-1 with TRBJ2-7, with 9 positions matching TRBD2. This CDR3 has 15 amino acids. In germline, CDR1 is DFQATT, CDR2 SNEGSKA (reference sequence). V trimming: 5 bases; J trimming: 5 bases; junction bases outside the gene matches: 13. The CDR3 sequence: CSALRRGRGGHEQYF. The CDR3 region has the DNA TGCAGTGCTCTCCGGCGCGGGAGGGGAGGACACGAGCAGTACTTC.

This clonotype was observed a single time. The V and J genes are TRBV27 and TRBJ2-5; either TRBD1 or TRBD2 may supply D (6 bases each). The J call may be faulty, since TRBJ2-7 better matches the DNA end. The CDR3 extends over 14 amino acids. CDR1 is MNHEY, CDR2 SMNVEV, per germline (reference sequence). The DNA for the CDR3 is TGTGCCAGCAGACCGGGGGCCAGCTCCTACGAGCAGTACTTC. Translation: CASRPGASSYEQYF.

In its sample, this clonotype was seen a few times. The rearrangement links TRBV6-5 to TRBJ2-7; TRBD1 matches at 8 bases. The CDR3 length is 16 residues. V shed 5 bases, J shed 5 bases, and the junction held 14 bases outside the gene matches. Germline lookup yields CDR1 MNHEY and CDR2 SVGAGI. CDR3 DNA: TGTGCCAGCAGTCCCCGATGGACAGGGATCCAGGACGAGCAGTACTTC. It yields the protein CASSPRWTGIQDEQYF.

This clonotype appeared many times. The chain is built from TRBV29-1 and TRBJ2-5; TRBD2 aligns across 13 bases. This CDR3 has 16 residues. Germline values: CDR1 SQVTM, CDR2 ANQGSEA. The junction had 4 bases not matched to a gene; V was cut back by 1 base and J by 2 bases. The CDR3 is CSVEGGTSGVQETQYF. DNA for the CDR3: TGCAGCGTTGAAGGAGGGACTAGCGGGGTACAAGAGACCCAGTACTTC.

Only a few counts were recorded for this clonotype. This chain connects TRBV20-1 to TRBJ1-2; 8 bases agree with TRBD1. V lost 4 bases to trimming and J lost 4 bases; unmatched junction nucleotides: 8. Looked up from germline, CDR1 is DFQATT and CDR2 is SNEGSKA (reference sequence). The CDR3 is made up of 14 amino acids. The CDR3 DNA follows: TGCAGTGCTACCCTCCAGGGGGCAGGCTATGGCTACACCTTC. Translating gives CSATLQGAGYGYTF.

The CDR3, as DNA: TGTGCCAGCAGCCGAACTCGGGACAGTCGCGAGCAGTACTTC. This gives the protein CASSRTRDSREQYF. The chain carries TRBV7-9 and TRBJ2-5, with 7 positions matching TRBD1. The end of the DNA fits TRBJ2-7 better, so the J call may be wrong. Looked up from germline, CDR1 is SEHNR and CDR2 is FQNEAQ (reference sequence). This CDR3 contains 14 residues.

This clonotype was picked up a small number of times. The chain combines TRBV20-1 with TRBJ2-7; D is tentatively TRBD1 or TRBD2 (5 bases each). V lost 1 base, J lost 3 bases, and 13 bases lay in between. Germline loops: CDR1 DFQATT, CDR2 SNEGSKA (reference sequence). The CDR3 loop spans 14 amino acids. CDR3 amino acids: CSARVRDQFYEQYF. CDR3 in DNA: TGCAGTGCTAGAGTCCGGGACCAATTCTACGAGCAGTACTTC.

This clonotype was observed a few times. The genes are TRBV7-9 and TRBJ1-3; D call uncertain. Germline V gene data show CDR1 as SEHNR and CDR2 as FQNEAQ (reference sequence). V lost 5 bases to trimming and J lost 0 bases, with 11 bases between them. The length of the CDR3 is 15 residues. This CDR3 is CASSEGRYSGNTIYF. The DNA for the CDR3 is TGTGCCAGCAGCGAAGGACGGTACTCTGGAAACACCATATATTTT.